The rows below give T cell receptor beta chains drawn from one sample of a study of technical replicates of blood from a handful of donors. Produced via immunoSEQ multiplex PCR; TCRdb's table is partial and in-frame only. In the table there are roughly 80,000 clones, roughly 90% of which are singletons. What was sequenced was T cells isolated from PBMCs. The source is a human donor in good health. The CDR3 runs from the conserved cysteine through the conserved F or W. The D gene is left open where the match is weak. Where a row states a size, it is once, few, many or the class of an expanded clone; other rows omit it.

TRBV7-9	TRBJ1-6	.	TRBD1	CASSQKGAHRYNSPLHF	TGTGCCAGCAGCCAAAAGGGGGCCCACCGTTATAATTCACCCCTCCACTTT
TRBV4-2	TRBJ1-2	.	TRBD1	CASSQVDRSQYGYTF	TGTGCCAGCAGCCAAGTGGACAGGTCTCAATATGGCTACACCTTC
TRBV2	TRBJ2-7	.	.	CASSGGQGYEQYF	TGTGCCAGCAGTGGGGGGCAGGGCTACGAGCAGTACTTC
TRBV6-5	TRBJ1-1	.	.	CASGARGNTEAFF	TGTGCCAGCGGTGCTAGGGGTAACACTGAAGCTTTCTTT
TRBV2	TRBJ1-6	.	.	CASRVRYNSPLHF	TGTGCCAGCAGGGTGAGGTATAATTCACCCCTCCACTTT
TRBV15	TRBJ2-1	once	.	CATSRDYGEQFF	TGTGCCACCAGCAGAGATTACGGTGAGCAGTTCTTC
TRBV5-6	TRBJ2-2	.	.	CASNLLTGELFF	TGTGCCAGCAATCTCCTCACCGGGGAGCTGTTTTTT
TRBV5-4	TRBJ1-1	.	TRBD1	CASSFPDRGRNTEAFF	TGTGCCAGCAGCTTCCCAGACAGGGGGCGGAACACTGAAGCTTTCTTT
TRBV27	TRBJ2-2	.	.	CASSLPVAGELFF	TGTGCCAGCAGTTTACCGGTGGCCGGGGAGCTGTTTTTT
TRBV5-8	TRBJ1-1	.	.	CASSFPGAGAANTEAFF	TGTGCCAGCAGCTTCCCAGGAGCGGGGGCCGCGAACACTGAAGCTTTCTTT
TRBV28	TRBJ2-6	.	.	CASSSIRGGANVLTF	TGTGCCAGCAGTTCTATTCGGGGGGGGGCCAACGTCCTGACTTTC
TRBV19	TRBJ1-2	.	.	CASSSPGTNYGYTF	TGTGCCAGTAGTAGCCCGGGGACTAACTATGGCTACACCTTC
TRBV7-9	TRBJ1-5	.	.	CASSLVDQPQHF	TGTGCCAGCAGCTTAGTAGATCAGCCCCAGCATTTT
TRBV5-1	TRBJ2-1	.	.	CASSLARRYEQFF	TGCGCCAGCAGCTTGGCTCGCAGGTATGAGCAGTTCTTC
TRBV28	TRBJ2-3	.	.	CASSPHPGKELVDTQYF	TGTGCCAGCAGTCCCCACCCAGGGAAAGAGCTCGTAGATACGCAGTATTTT
TRBV5-4	TRBJ2-3	.	TRBD1	CASNNRQGKGADTQYF	TGTGCCAGCAATAATCGACAGGGGAAGGGCGCAGATACGCAGTATTTT
TRBV7-8	TRBJ1-5	.	.	CASSNQPGRHNQPQHF	TGTGCCAGCAGCAACCAACCGGGGAGGCACAATCAGCCCCAGCATTTT
TRBV4-1	TRBJ2-7	.	.	CASGYSGAGWDEQYF	TGCGCCAGCGGATACTCAGGGGCCGGCTGGGACGAGCAGTACTTC
TRBV9	TRBJ1-1	.	.	CASSLLVGTEAFF	TGTGCCAGCAGCCTACTGGTCGGCACTGAAGCTTTCTTT
TRBV11-3	TRBJ2-3	.	.	CASSLNRLVDTQYF	TGTGCCAGCAGCTTGAATAGATTGGTAGATACGCAGTATTTT
TRBV2	TRBJ2-5	.	.	CASSLGQETQYF	TGTGCCAGCAGTCTAGGACAAGAGACCCAGTACTTC
TRBV11-3	TRBJ1-2	once	TRBD1	CASSPGRDRGQREYGYTF	TGTGCCAGCAGCCCCGGGCGGGACAGGGGGCAAAGGGAGTATGGCTACACCTTC
TRBV4-1	TRBJ1-1	few	TRBD1	CASSPGQGPGTEAFF	TGCGCCAGCAGCCCGGGACAGGGACCGGGCACTGAAGCTTTCTTT
TRBV19	TRBJ1-6	once	.	CASSIGGNSPLHF	TGTGCCAGTAGTATTGGAGGGAATTCACCCCTCCACTTT
TRBV7-7	TRBJ2-5	.	TRBD1	CASSLGQGGTETQYF	TGTGCTAGCAGCTTAGGACAGGGTGGGACAGAGACCCAGTACTTC
TRBV6-6	TRBJ2-3	.	.	CASLSANEGTDTQYF	TGTGCCAGCCTATCAGCGAACGAGGGCACAGATACGCAGTATTTT
TRBV2	TRBJ2-7	.	.	CASSEYLRISAEQYF	TGTGCCAGCAGTGAATATTTGCGGATTTCGGCGGAGCAGTACTTC
TRBV19	TRBJ1-5	.	.	CASRIQGHLNQPQHF	TGTGCCAGTCGTATTCAGGGACACCTAAATCAGCCCCAGCATTTT
TRBV7-9	TRBJ2-3	.	TRBD2	CASSGGLAEGTDTQYF	TGTGCCAGCAGCGGTGGACTAGCGGAGGGCACAGATACGCAGTATTTT
TRBV5-4	TRBJ2-6	.	TRBD2	CASSLLAGDWANVLTF	TGTGCCAGCAGCCTACTAGCGGGAGACTGGGCCAACGTCCTGACTTTC
TRBV5-1	TRBJ2-1	.	.	CASSLPLARSYNEQFF	TGCGCCAGCAGCTTGCCCCTAGCGCGATCCTACAATGAGCAGTTCTTC
TRBV5-1	TRBJ2-1	.	TRBD2	CASSLDSGGREYNEQFF	TGCGCCAGCAGCCTGGACTCGGGCGGGAGGGAATACAATGAGCAGTTCTTC
TRBV2	TRBJ2-1	.	.	CASSVGSASYNEQFF	TGTGCCAGCAGTGTCGGCAGCGCTTCCTACAATGAGCAGTTCTTC
TRBV7-9	TRBJ2-3	.	.	CASSPTEFKTDTQYF	TGTGCCAGCAGCCCTACCGAGTTTAAGACAGATACGCAGTATTTT